The 9 T cell receptor beta chains presented below share a single source sample, sequenced in a study of a mutant IDH1 vaccine in newly diagnosed glioma. Time point indicated: week 23, last vaccination. A 20-mer mutant IDH1 peptide at 300 ug was injected subcutaneously with topical imiquimod. The assay was immunoSEQ multiplex PCR, and TCRdb's table has in-frame clones only and misses some. This table has approximately 44,000 clones, under 95% appearing once. Antigens of these TCRs are unknown. This specimen was PBMCs, taken from a glioma patient whose treatment included an IDH1 peptide vaccine. Receptors were obtained from a man aged 50 or older with glioma.

This clone counts as medium-sized (0.01 to 0.1%). This chain links TRBV11-1 with TRBJ1-3; TRBD1 agrees at 8 bases. The CDR3 consists of 16 residues. J gave up 0 bases and V 4 bases, and 5 bases lay outside the gene matches. CDR1 is SGHAT, CDR2 FQDESV, per germline (reference sequence). CDR3 sequence (DNA): TGTGCCAGCAGCTCATCCGGGACAGGCTCTGGAAACACCATATATTTT. The encoded protein is CASSSSGTGSGNTIYF. Drawing the rest from reference TRBV11-1 and TRBJ1-3, the complete variable domain is EAEVAQSPRYKITEKSQAVAFWCDPISGHATLYWYRQILGQGPELLVQFQDESVVDDSQLPKDRFSAERLKGVDSTLKIQPAELGDSAMYLCASSSSGTGSGNTIYFGEGSWLTVV.

This chain joins TRBV4-1 and TRBJ2-5; TRBD1 might be the D (7 bases). The CDR3 runs to 13 residues. V lost 4 bases and J 5 bases, leaving 11 bases between the germline ends. Germline CDR1 MGHRA, CDR2 YSYEKL. CDR3 protein: CASSRDSGETQYF. The CDR3, as DNA: TGCGCCAGCAGCCGGGACAGCGGGGAGACCCAGTACTTC.

The chain has TRBV7-3 and TRBJ2-1, with TRBD2 identical over 8 bases. The CDR3 spans 15 residues. Germline V gene sequence: CDR1 SGHTA, CDR2 FQGTGA. Germline trimming cut 5 bases from V and 4 bases from J; bases unmatched to any gene: 7. CDR3: CASSPTSEGYNEQFF. The CDR3 bases are TGTGCCAGCAGCCCGACTAGCGAGGGTTACAATGAGCAGTTCTTC.

The chain combines TRBV7-2 with TRBJ2-7; D gene uncertain. The V gene lost 4 bases and the J gene lost 1 base, with 8 bases spanning the gap. The CDR3 contains 13 residues. Germline lookup yields CDR1 SGHTA and CDR2 FQGNSA. The CDR3 bases are TGTGCCAGCAGCTCTTCAACTTCCTACGAGCAGTACTTC. It yields the protein CASSSSTSYEQYF.

V usage is TRBV4-1 and J usage is TRBJ1-4; no clear D. The V gene's germline CDR1 is MGHRA and CDR2 YSYEKL. This CDR3 has 17 amino acids. V shed 3 bases and J shed 1 base, with 15 bases lying between them. The CDR3 sequence is CASSHLGQRKTNEKLFF. As DNA, the CDR3 is TGCGCCAGCAGCCACCTCGGGCAGAGGAAAACTAATGAAAAACTGTTTTTT.

This clone has just one count. This sequence joins TRBV11-2 and TRBJ2-2, with 7 bases aligning to TRBD1. Germline V lookup: CDR1 SGHAT, CDR2 FQNNGV. The V and J ends lost 5 bases and 4 bases, in that order; junction bases with no gene match: 13. This CDR3 comprises 17 residues. The CDR3 DNA sequence: TGTGCCAGCAGCCGGACTCGCGACAGGGTCAGCACCGGGGAGCTGTTTTTT. It translates to CASSRTRDRVSTGELFF.

In DNA, the CDR3 is TGTGCCAGCAGTGCATACAGGGGTTTAGGTCAGCCCCAGCATTTT. Amino acids: CASSAYRGLGQPQHF. The gene calls are TRBV6-1 and TRBJ1-5; the match to TRBD1 covers 7 bases. CDR3 length: 15 residues. Trimming at V came to 4 bases and at J to 6 bases, leaving 9 bases not matched to a gene. The germline CDR1 and CDR2 sequences are MNHNS and SASEGT.

The genes are TRBV2 and TRBJ1-4, with TRBD1 matching over 7 bases. This CDR3 is 17 amino acids long. Trimming cost V 2 bases and J 3 bases; bases outside gene matches: 9. Germline assignment: CDR1 SNHLY and CDR2 FYNNEI. CDR3 coding DNA: TGTGCCAGCAGTGAATATGGGCCGGGACAGCCTAATGAAAAACTGTTTTTT. Translating gives CASSEYGPGQPNEKLFF.

The genes are TRBV2 and TRBJ2-4; D gene uncertain. This CDR3 comprises 13 residues. Germline lookup yields CDR1 SNHLY and CDR2 FYNNEI. V dropped 4 bases and J dropped 0 bases, with 4 bases sitting between them. DNA for the CDR3: TGTGCCAGCAGTGTAGAAGCCAAAAACATTCAGTACTTC. This sequence encodes CASSVEAKNIQYF.